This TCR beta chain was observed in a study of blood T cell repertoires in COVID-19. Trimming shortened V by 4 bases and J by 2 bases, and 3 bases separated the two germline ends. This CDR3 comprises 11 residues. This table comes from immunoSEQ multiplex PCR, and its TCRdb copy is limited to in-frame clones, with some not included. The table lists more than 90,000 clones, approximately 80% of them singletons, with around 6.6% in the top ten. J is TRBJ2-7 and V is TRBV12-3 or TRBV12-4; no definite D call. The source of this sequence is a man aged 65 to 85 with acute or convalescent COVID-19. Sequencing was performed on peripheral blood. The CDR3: CASSSTYEQYF. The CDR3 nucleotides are TGTGCCAGCAGTTCCACCTACGAGCAGTACTTC.